Shown below are 19 T cell receptor beta chains from a single sample sequenced in a study of T cell responses to AZD1222 COVID-19 vaccine. Data came from immunoSEQ multiplex PCR; TCRdb stores just in-frame clones and leaves some out. Reported are about 140,000 clones; the ten largest clones contain under 2.5%. Sequenced: peripheral blood. The receptors stem from an adult in good health.

The genes are TRBV6-5 and TRBJ1-1, with D unresolved. The CDR3 length is 15 residues. V dropped 4 bases and J dropped 0 bases, with 12 bases sitting between them. Germline assignment: CDR1 MNHEY and CDR2 SVGAGI. CDR3 in amino acids: CASSFSGSMNTEAFF. CDR3 nucleotide sequence: TGTGCCAGCAGTTTCTCTGGGTCAATGAACACTGAAGCTTTCTTT.

The chain recombines TRBV5-5 with TRBJ1-2; TRBD1 aligns across 7 bases. The junction had 8 bases not matched to a gene; V was cut back by 4 bases and J by 8 bases. The CDR3 runs 13 residues. Per the germline V gene, CDR1 is SGHKS and CDR2 is YYEKEE (reference sequence). The chain's CDR3 is CASSKMTGQGYTF. For the CDR3, the DNA is TGTGCCAGCAGCAAAATGACAGGGCAGGGCTACACCTTC. Together with reference TRBV5-5 and TRBJ1-2, the CDR3 gives the full variable domain: DAGVTQSPTHLIKTRGQQVTLRCSPISGHKSVSWYQQVLGQGPQFIFQYYEKEERGRGNFPDRFSARQFPNYSSELNVNALLLGDSALYLCASSKMTGQGYTFGSGTRLTVV.

The V gene is TRBV10-3, the J gene TRBJ2-2; TRBD2 is a possible D gene (5 bases). V was shortened by 6 bases and J by 3 bases, with 8 bases between the two germline ends. The CDR3 totals 13 residues. CDR1 is ENHRY and CDR2 is SYGVKD in the germline V gene. CDR3: CAIRTRDTGELFF. Here the CDR3 DNA reads TGTGCCATCAGAACGAGGGACACCGGGGAGCTGTTTTTT.

This chain links TRBV13 with TRBJ2-7, with unresolved D. The germline V and J ends were trimmed by 0 bases and 3 bases, with 6 bases remaining between them. The CDR3 is made up of 13 amino acids. CDR1 is PRHDT, CDR2 FYEKMQ, per germline (reference sequence). CDR3 in DNA: TGTGCCAGCAGCTTAGGCCCGGGCTACGAGCAGTACTTC. It codes for CASSLGPGYEQYF.

This chain joins TRBV11-2 and TRBJ2-1, with TRBD2 matching over 8 bases. Germline CDR1 reads SGHAT; CDR2 reads FQNNGV. After removal of 0 bases from V and 3 bases from J, the junction contained 4 bases not matched to a gene. The CDR3 extends over 16 amino acids. CDR3 in DNA: TGTGCCAGCAGCTTAGAATTACTAGCGGACTACAATGAGCAGTTCTTC. Translating gives CASSLELLADYNEQFF.

The chain employs TRBV2 and TRBJ2-7; D ambiguous. CDR1 and CDR2 (germline): SNHLY, FYNNEI. Trimming stripped 3 bases from V and 1 base from J, with 13 bases between. CDR3 size: 15 residues. The CDR3 DNA reads as TGTGCCAGCAGTGAGGCCGGGTTGAGATCCTACGAGCAGTACTTC. The encoded protein is CASSEAGLRSYEQYF.

This chain connects TRBV5-5 to TRBJ1-2, with D unclear. Germline-derived CDR1 and CDR2 are SGHKS and YYEKEE (reference sequence). CDR3 size: 14 residues. The V gene lost 4 bases and the J gene lost 4 bases, with 14 bases spanning the gap. CDR3 loop: CASSPRVSSYGYTF. CDR3 coding DNA: TGTGCCAGCAGCCCCCGGGTTAGTTCCTATGGCTACACCTTC.

This chain joins TRBV2 and TRBJ2-5; D possibly corresponds to TRBD2 (5 bases). The CDR3 runs 15 residues. The V gene lost 4 bases and the J gene lost 1 base, with 13 bases spanning the gap. Germline V CDR1 and CDR2: SNHLY, FYNNEI. The CDR3 nucleotides are TGTGCCAGCAGTGTGAGGGCCGCGCTCCAAGAGACCCAGTACTTC. Amino acid sequence: CASSVRAALQETQYF.

This chain links TRBV27 with TRBJ1-5, with D unclear. Germline CDR1 MNHEY, CDR2 SMNVEV (reference sequence). The CDR3 has 14 residues. Trimming cost V 4 bases and J 0 bases, with 7 bases left between them. The CDR3 spells CASSSGYSNQPQHF. The CDR3 DNA reads TGTGCCAGCAGTTCCGGATATAGCAATCAGCCCCAGCATTTT.

The chain carries TRBV5-6 and TRBJ1-6; a possible D gene is TRBD1 (6 bases). V dropped 0 bases and J dropped 10 bases, with 14 bases sitting between them. The CDR3 loop spans 15 amino acids. The germline gives CDR1 SGHDT, CDR2 YYEEEE. The CDR3 region is CASSLEVRGLSPLHF. CDR3 sequence (DNA): TGTGCCAGCAGCTTGGAGGTTCGGGGGCTCTCACCCCTCCACTTT.

J is TRBJ2-7 and V is TRBV29-1; a possible D gene is TRBD1 (5 bases). CDR1 and CDR2 from the germline V gene are SQVTM and ANQGSEA. Trimming took off 6 bases at V and 2 bases at J, with 17 bases between the two ends. This CDR3 is built from 14 residues. This CDR3 is CSVGEFIGAYEQYF. The CDR3 nucleotides are TGCAGCGTCGGAGAGTTTATAGGGGCCTACGAGCAGTACTTC.

V usage is TRBV5-1 and J usage is TRBJ1-2, with no clear D. Germline CDR1 SGHRS, CDR2 YFSETQ. This CDR3 spans 13 amino acids. V was shortened by 4 bases and J by 8 bases, with 15 bases between the two germline ends. The CDR3 nucleotides read TGCGCCAGCAGCCCCGGCGGAGATCGGGGCTACACCTTC. Translated, it gives CASSPGGDRGYTF.

The rearrangement links TRBV5-1 to TRBJ1-1; D gene ambiguous. The CDR3 is made up of 13 amino acids. CDR1 SGHRS and CDR2 YFSETQ come from the germline V gene. V shed 0 bases and J shed 7 bases, with 10 bases lying between them. CDR3 sequence (DNA): TGCGCCAGCAGCTTGGGTGTACTTAATGAAGCTTTCTTT. Its translation is CASSLGVLNEAFF.

V and J are TRBV10-3 and TRBJ2-7; 10 positions match TRBD1. CDR1 ENHRY and CDR2 SYGVKD come from the germline V gene. CDR3 length equals 14 residues. V lost 6 bases, J lost 1 base, and 3 bases stayed unmatched. The CDR3 nucleotides are TGTGCCATCAGCGGACAGGGGGGATCCTACGAGCAGTACTTC. Its translation: CAISGQGGSYEQYF.

The chain uses TRBV29-1 and TRBJ2-5; tentative D call: TRBD2 (6 bases). Per germline, CDR1 SQVTM and CDR2 ANQGSEA. The CDR3 has 15 amino acids. V was cut by 2 bases and J by 1 base, with 14 bases left in between. The CDR3 loop reads CSVENPGRSQETQYF. CDR3 in DNA: TGCAGCGTTGAAAACCCAGGGAGGTCCCAAGAGACCCAGTACTTC.

The chain links TRBV27 to TRBJ1-5; D is possibly TRBD1 (6 bases). The CDR3 has 17 amino acids. In germline, CDR1 is MNHEY, CDR2 SMNVEV (reference sequence). V was pared by 7 bases and J by 0 bases, with 19 bases between. CDR3 sequence: CASKAMGGPYSNQPQHF. CDR3 nucleotide sequence: TGTGCCAGCAAGGCTATGGGGGGGCCGTATAGCAATCAGCCCCAGCATTTT.

The V and J genes are TRBV27 and TRBJ2-5; perhaps TRBD2 as D (6 bases). The CDR3 is made up of 14 amino acids. Germline loops: CDR1 MNHEY, CDR2 SMNVEV (reference sequence). The V end was cut by 1 base, the J end by 4 bases, with 10 bases between. DNA of the CDR3: TGTGCCAGCAGTTTATACGGAGCGGGAGAGACCCAGTACTTC. Its translation is CASSLYGAGETQYF.

This chain uses TRBV24-1 with TRBJ1-6, with a tentative D call TRBD1 (6 bases). The V gene lost 5 bases and the J gene lost 7 bases, with 11 bases spanning the gap. The germline V gene has CDR1 KGHDR and CDR2 SFDVKD. The CDR3 has 14 residues. CDR3 region: CATSANRENSPLHF. CDR3 coding DNA: TGTGCCACCAGTGCTAACAGGGAAAATTCACCCCTCCACTTT.

The rearrangement joins TRBV29-1 to TRBJ1-3; D is ambiguous. The germline gives CDR1 SQVTM, CDR2 ANQGSEA. The CDR3 length is 13 residues. V was pared by 5 bases and J by 1 base, with 9 bases between. The CDR3, as DNA: TGCAGCGTTTCATGGGGATCTGGAAACACCATATATTTT. This codes for CSVSWGSGNTIYF. Combining the CDR3 with reference TRBV29-1 and TRBJ1-3 gives the whole variable domain SAVISQKPSRDICQRGTSLTIQCQVDSQVTMMFWYRQQPGQSLTLIATANQGSEATYESGFVIDKFPISRPNLTFSTLTVSNMSPEDSSIYLCSVSWGSGNTIYFGEGSWLTVV.